The sequence of this T cell receptor (beta chain) was determined in a study of OX40 agonist ivuxolimab in advanced cancers. Turning to the study itself: Ivuxolimab, which patients received intravenously every 2 weeks, was dosed at 0.01 to 10 mg/kg. Patients enrolled in dose escalation were diagnosed with hepatocellular carcinoma, melanoma, renal cell or head and neck cancer.

The assay was immunoSEQ multiplex PCR, and TCRdb's table has in-frame clones only and misses some. The table has some 80,000 clones, about nine tenths seen once. For this clone: The antigen is unknown.

Whole-study findings and limits: What antigens the expanded peripheral T cells recognized was never established.

Germline-derived CDR1 and CDR2 are LNHDA and SQIVND (reference sequence). Trimming cost V 8 bases and J 8 bases, with 13 bases left between them. The CDR3 is 12 amino acids. The rearrangement joins TRBV19 to TRBJ2-1, with D perhaps being TRBD1 or TRBD2 (5 bases each). The receptor was isolated from an adult with an advanced solid tumor such as melanoma, head and neck, liver or kidney cancer. Sample: CD4+ or CD8+ T cells sorted from blood, taken in a trial of the OX40 agonist ivuxolimab. CDR3 bases: TGTGCCAGTGGTCAAAGGGACCATGAGCAGTTCTTC. Residues: CASGQRDHEQFF.